This TCR beta chain stems from a study of Graves' ophthalmopathy and Graves' hyperthyroidism. This clonotype was recorded at least ten times. The length of the CDR3 is 16 residues. V lost 5 bases to trimming and J lost 4 bases, with 18 bases between them. Germline CDR1 is LNHDA and CDR2 is SQIVND (reference sequence). The authors amplified TCR beta CDR3 regions, and they did so from RNA transcripts for repertoire sequencing. A first-round RT-PCR used HTBI primers, followed by a second-round multiplex PCR. One entry per CDR3 protein, called by TCRdb with MiXCR from the multiplex PCR reads. This table has some 360,000 distinct CDR3 sequences, about a sixth appearing once.

The rearrangement uses TRBV19 and TRBJ1-5; possible D gene TRBD1, 5 bases. Sequencing was carried out using peripheral blood. The origin of this receptor is an adult woman with stable Graves' hyperthyroidism. The CDR3 protein is CASSLDMYHTNQPQHF. In DNA form, the CDR3 reads TGTGCCAGTAGTTTGGACATGTACCACACTAATCAGCCCCAGCATTTT. The variable domain in full, with the rest retrieved from reference TRBV19 and TRBJ1-5, is DGGITQSPKYLFRKEGQNVTLSCEQNLNHDAMYWYRQDPGQGLRLIYYSQIVNDFQKGDIAEGYSVSREKKESFPLTVTSAQKNPTAFYLCASSLDMYHTNQPQHFGDGTRLSIL.